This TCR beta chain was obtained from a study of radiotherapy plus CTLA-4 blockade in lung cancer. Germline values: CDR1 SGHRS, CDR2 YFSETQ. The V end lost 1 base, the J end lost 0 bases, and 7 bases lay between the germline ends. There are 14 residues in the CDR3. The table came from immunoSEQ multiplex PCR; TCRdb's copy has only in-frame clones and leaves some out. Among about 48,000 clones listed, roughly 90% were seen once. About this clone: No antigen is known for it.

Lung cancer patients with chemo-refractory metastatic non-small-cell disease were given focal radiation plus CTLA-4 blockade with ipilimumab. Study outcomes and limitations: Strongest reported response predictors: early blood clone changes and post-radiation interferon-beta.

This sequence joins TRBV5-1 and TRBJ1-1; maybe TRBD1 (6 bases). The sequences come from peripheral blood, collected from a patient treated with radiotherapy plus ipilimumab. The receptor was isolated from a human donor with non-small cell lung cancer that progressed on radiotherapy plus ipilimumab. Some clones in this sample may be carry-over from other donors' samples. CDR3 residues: CASSLRQVNTEAFF. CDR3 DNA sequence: TGCGCCAGCAGCTTGCGACAGGTGAACACTGAAGCTTTCTTT.